The clone carrying this T cell receptor beta chain was counted a single time. Additional DNA sequences in this sample encode the identical CDR3. This specimen comes from a study of blood T cell repertoires in COVID-19. Turning to the study itself: Donors in the United States, Italy and Spain gave samples during acute or convalescent COVID-19. PBMCs, B-cell-depleted T cells, or T cells were the source of the cDNA or gDNA that made up the material.

CDR3 length equals 13 residues. The ends were cut back, 4 bases at V and 1 base at J, with 6 bases in the middle. CDR1 and CDR2 (germline): KGHDR, SFDVKD. Here immunoSEQ multiplex PCR was the method, and the copy in TCRdb shows in-frame clones only, minus some. There are 350,000 to 450,000 clones in the sample; approximately 86% occur only once, and about 3% lies in the top ten. J is TRBJ1-1 and V is TRBV24-1, with D unresolved. The receptor comes from a human donor in a cohort sampled during active COVID-19. The sequencing sample was made of peripheral blood. The CDR3 reads CATSDGSNTEAFF. CDR3 nucleotides: TGTGCCACCAGTGACGGTTCGAACACTGAAGCTTTCTTT.